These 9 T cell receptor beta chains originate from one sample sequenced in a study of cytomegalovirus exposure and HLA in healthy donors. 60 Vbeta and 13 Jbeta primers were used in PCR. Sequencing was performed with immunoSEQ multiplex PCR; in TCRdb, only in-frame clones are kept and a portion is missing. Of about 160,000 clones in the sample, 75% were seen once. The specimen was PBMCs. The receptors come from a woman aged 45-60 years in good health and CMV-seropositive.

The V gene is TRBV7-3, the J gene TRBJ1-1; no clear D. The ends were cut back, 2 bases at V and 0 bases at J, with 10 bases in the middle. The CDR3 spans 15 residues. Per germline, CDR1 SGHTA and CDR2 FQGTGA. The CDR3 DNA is TGTGCCAGCAGCTTAGATGGCAGAATGAACACTGAAGCTTTCTTT. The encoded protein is CASSLDGRMNTEAFF.

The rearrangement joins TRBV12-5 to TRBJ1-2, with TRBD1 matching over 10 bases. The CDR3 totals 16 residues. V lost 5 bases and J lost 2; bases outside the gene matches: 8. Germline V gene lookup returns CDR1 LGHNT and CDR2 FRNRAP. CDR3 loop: CASGPGTGAKNYGYTF. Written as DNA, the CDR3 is TGTGCTAGTGGTCCCGGGACAGGGGCTAAAAACTATGGCTACACCTTC.

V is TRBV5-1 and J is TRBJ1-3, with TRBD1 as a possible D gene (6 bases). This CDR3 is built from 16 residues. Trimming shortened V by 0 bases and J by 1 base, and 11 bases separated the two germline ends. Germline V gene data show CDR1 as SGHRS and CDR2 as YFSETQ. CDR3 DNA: TGCGCCAGCAGCTTGGCGCCAACAGGGTCTGGAAACACCATATATTTT. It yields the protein CASSLAPTGSGNTIYF.

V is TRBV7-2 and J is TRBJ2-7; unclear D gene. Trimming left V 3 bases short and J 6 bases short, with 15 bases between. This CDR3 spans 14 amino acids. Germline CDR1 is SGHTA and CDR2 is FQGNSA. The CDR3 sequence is CASSLRPIPSEQYF. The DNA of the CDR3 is TGTGCCAGCAGCTTGAGGCCAATCCCCTCCGAGCAGTACTTC.

The CDR3 region has the DNA TGTGCCACCTCCCGGGGAGCCCCAACCTACAATGAGCAGTTCTTC. It translates to CATSRGAPTYNEQFF. The chain uses TRBV19 and TRBJ2-1, with TRBD2 as a possible D gene (5 bases). The V end was cut by 10 bases, the J end by 2 bases, with 18 bases between. CDR3 size: 15 residues. In germline, CDR1 is LNHDA, CDR2 SQIVND (reference sequence).

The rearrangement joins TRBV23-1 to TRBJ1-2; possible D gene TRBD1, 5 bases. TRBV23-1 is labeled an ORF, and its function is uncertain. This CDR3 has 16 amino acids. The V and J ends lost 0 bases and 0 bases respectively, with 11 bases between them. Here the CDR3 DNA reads TGCGCCAGCAGTCAATCAATCGACAGTTCTAACTATGGCTACACCTTC. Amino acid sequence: CASSQSIDSSNYGYTF.

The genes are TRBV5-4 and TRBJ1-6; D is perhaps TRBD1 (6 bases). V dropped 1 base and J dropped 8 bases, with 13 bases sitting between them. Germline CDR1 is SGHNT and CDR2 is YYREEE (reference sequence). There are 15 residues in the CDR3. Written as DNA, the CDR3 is TGTGCCAGCAGCTTGCTGGCAGAGGGGGATTCACCCCTCCACTTT. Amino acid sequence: CASSLLAEGDSPLHF.

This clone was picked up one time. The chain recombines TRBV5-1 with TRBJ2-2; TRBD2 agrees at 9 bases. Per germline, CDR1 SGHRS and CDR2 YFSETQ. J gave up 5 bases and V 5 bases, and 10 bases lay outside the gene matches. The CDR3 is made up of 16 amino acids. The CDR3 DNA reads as TGCGCCAGCAGGGATCCCGGGACTAGCTTGACCGGGGAGCTGTTTTTT. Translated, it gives CASRDPGTSLTGELFF.

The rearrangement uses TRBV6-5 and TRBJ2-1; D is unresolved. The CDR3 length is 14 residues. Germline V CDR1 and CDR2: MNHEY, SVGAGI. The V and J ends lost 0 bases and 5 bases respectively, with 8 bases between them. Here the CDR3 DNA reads TGTGCCAGCAGTTACTCGAACGTAGACAATGAGCAGTTCTTC. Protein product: CASSYSNVDNEQFF.